A single sample is the source of the 27 T cell receptor beta chains below, sequenced in a study of CD8 T cells in ankylosing spondylitis. The study, taken as a whole, reports: Typical of ankylosing spondylitis blood, it appeared, was a TCR beta motif of about eight highly homologous variants.

The antigens of these receptors remain unknown. TCRdb used MiXCR to reprocess the 5' RACE reads, holding one entry per CDR3 protein. The repertoire holds fewer than 500,000 distinct CDR3 sequences, 20% to 25% seen once, with roughly a sixth in the top ten. The sequenced sample consisted of blood, either unsorted or a sorted T cell fraction (not recorded which). These TCRs come from a male donor with ankylosing spondylitis.

This chain links TRBV12-3 or TRBV12-4 with TRBJ2-7; TRBD2 matches at 8 bases. Losses at the gene ends were 5 bases for V and 2 bases for J; bases not matched to a gene: 8. The CDR3 sequence is 15 residues long. In DNA, the CDR3 is TGTGCCAGCAGTGCACTCCGGGAGGGCCCCTACGAGCAGTACTTC. Encoded protein: CASSALREGPYEQYF.

The V gene is TRBV5-1, the J gene TRBJ1-5; 7 bases align to TRBD1. Trimming at V came to 2 bases and at J to 5 bases, leaving 4 bases not matched to a gene. There are 14 residues in the CDR3. The germline V gene encodes CDR1 SGHRS and CDR2 YFSETQ. The CDR3 DNA sequence: TGCGCCAGCAGCTTTGGGACAGCCGATCAGCCCCAGCATTTT. Its translation is CASSFGTADQPQHF.

The table lists this clonotype with a few counts. CDR3 bases: TGTGCCAGCAGCAAAGAACAACAGGGCCGAACATCTGGGGCCAACGTCCTGACTTTC. Protein sequence: CASSKEQQGRTSGANVLTF. This chain connects TRBV21-1 to TRBJ2-6; the table's TRBD1 call for D was not verified on the DNA. TRBV21-1 is reported as a pseudogene. The length of the CDR3 is 19 residues.

Ten or more counts support this clonotype. The V gene is TRBV9, the J gene TRBJ2-1; no clear D gene. The CDR3 is made up of 16 amino acids. Trimming left V 0 bases short and J 2 bases short, with 12 bases between. Germline CDR1 is SGDLS and CDR2 is YYNGEE. The CDR3 DNA reads as TGTGCCAGCAGCGTAGTAAGGAGTGGACCCTACAATGAGCAGTTCTTC. This gives the protein CASSVVRSGPYNEQFF.

V and J are TRBV18 and TRBJ2-5, with a tentative D call TRBD1 (5 bases). The V end was cut by 6 bases, the J end by 4 bases, with 15 bases between. CDR1 is KGHSH, CDR2 LQKENI, per germline. This CDR3 has 14 residues. The CDR3 bases are TGTGCCAGCTCCCCCTCGGCAGGGATAGAGACCCAGTACTTC. This sequence encodes CASSPSAGIETQYF. Together with reference TRBV18 and TRBJ2-5, the CDR3 gives the full variable domain: NAGVMQNPRHLVRRRGQEARLRCSPMKGHSHVYWYRQLPEEGLKFMVYLQKENIIDESGMPKERFSAEFPKEGPSILRIQQVVRGDSAAYFCASSPSAGIETQYFGPGTRLLVL.

This clonotype has more than one count but fewer than ten. The chain uses TRBV3-1 and TRBJ2-7; D call uncertain. This CDR3 has 15 amino acids. From germline, CDR1 is LGHDT and CDR2 YNNKEL (reference sequence). V lost 4 bases to trimming and J lost 0 bases, with 13 bases between them. CDR3 protein: CASSPALASSYEQYF. CDR3 coding DNA: TGTGCCAGCAGCCCCGCGTTGGCGAGCTCCTACGAGCAGTACTTC.

This clonotype was found a few times. The chain uses TRBV14 and TRBJ1-1, with TRBD1 as a possible D gene (5 bases). CDR1 is SGHDN and CDR2 is FVKESK in the germline V gene. The CDR3 is made up of 14 amino acids. V was pared by 4 bases and J by 7 bases, with 16 bases between. CDR3 nucleotides: TGTGCCAGCAGCCTCCCGGCCGGACATCGTGAAGCTTTCTTT. As protein: CASSLPAGHREAFF.

This sequence joins TRBV6-1 and TRBJ2-1; TRBD1 matches at 8 bases. Germline lookup yields CDR1 MNHNS and CDR2 SASEGT. CDR3 length: 15 amino acids. The V segment lost 5 bases and the J segment 4 bases; nucleotides outside the gene matches: 7. Here the CDR3 reads CASSRVGQGYNEQFF. Written as DNA, the CDR3 is TGTGCCAGCAGTAGGGTCGGACAGGGTTACAATGAGCAGTTCTTC.

This clonotype was seen only a few times. V and J are TRBV6-5 and TRBJ2-1; 8 bases map to TRBD2. The CDR3 runs to 19 residues. Trimming at V came to 0 bases and at J to 6 bases, leaving 16 bases not matched to a gene. CDR1 and CDR2 (germline): MNHEY, SVGAGI. The CDR3 protein is CASSYSFRAKTSAGNEQFF. The CDR3 DNA follows: TGTGCCAGCAGTTACTCGTTTAGGGCAAAGACTAGCGCTGGCAATGAGCAGTTCTTC.

This chain uses TRBV5-6 with TRBJ2-1, with 7 nucleotides matching TRBD2. Germline CDR1 SGHDT, CDR2 YYEEEE. The V and J ends lost 2 bases and 4 bases, in that order; junction bases with no gene match: 6. This CDR3 region has 15 residues. DNA of the CDR3: TGTGCCAGCAGCTTTTATGTAGCGGGTTACAATGAGCAGTTCTTC. Translation gives CASSFYVAGYNEQFF.

This clonotype was seen a few times. The CDR3 sequence is CASSSSGTSGRRTDTQYF. The CDR3 DNA follows: TGTGCCAGCAGCTCCTCCGGGACTAGCGGGAGGCGCACAGATACGCAGTATTTT. The rearrangement links TRBV7-3 to TRBJ2-3, with 15 nucleotides matching TRBD2. V dropped 4 bases and J dropped 1; count of bases not matched to a gene: 6. Germline CDR1 and CDR2: SGHTA and FQGTGA. CDR3 length: 18 amino acids.

The genes are TRBV7-2 and TRBJ1-6, with D uncertain. CDR1 SGHTA and CDR2 FQGNSA come from the germline V gene. The CDR3 spans 16 residues. The germline V and J ends were trimmed by 1 base and 7 bases, with 14 bases remaining between them. The CDR3 sequence is CASSLVSELRNSPLHF. The DNA for the CDR3 is TGTGCCAGCAGCTTAGTTTCAGAGCTACGGAATTCACCCCTCCACTTT.

The V call is TRBV11-2, the J call TRBJ2-3; D tentatively fits TRBD1 or TRBD2 (6 bases each). V was shortened by 0 bases and J by 0 bases, with 13 bases between the two germline ends. Germline values: CDR1 SGHAT, CDR2 FQNNGV. The CDR3 totals 17 residues. CDR3 sequence reads: CASSLESGGLSTDTQYF. The DNA of the CDR3 is TGTGCCAGCAGCTTAGAGTCCGGGGGCCTGAGCACAGATACGCAGTATTTT.

The chain links TRBV20-1 to TRBJ1-2; 7 bases align to TRBD1. Germline loops: CDR1 DFQATT, CDR2 SNEGSKA (reference sequence). J was trimmed by 6 bases and V by 3 bases; bases with no gene match: 4. This CDR3 is built from 12 residues. CDR3 nucleotides: TGCAGTGCTAGTGGACAGGTGGATGGCTACACCTTC. Its protein product is CSASGQVDGYTF.

This clonotype has ten or more counts. V and J are TRBV7-2 and TRBJ2-7; TRBD2 might be the D (6 bases). The CDR3 is made up of 13 amino acids. V was shortened by 1 base and J by 2 bases, with 6 bases between the two germline ends. Germline CDR1 and CDR2: SGHTA and FQGNSA. In DNA, the CDR3 is TGTGCCAGCAGCTTAGGGACTACCTACGAGCAGTACTTC. Encoded protein: CASSLGTTYEQYF.

J is TRBJ2-3 and V is TRBV2; 9 bases agree with TRBD2. Trimming cost V 5 bases and J 6 bases; bases outside gene matches: 9. This CDR3 is built from 15 residues. Germline assignment: CDR1 SNHLY and CDR2 FYNNEI. The CDR3 region has the DNA TGTGCCAGCAGTTCGGGACTAGCACAGAGTGATACGCAGTATTTT. This encodes CASSSGLAQSDTQYF.

The J gene is TRBJ2-1, the V gene TRBV28, with 10 bases aligning to TRBD1. The CDR3 contains 16 residues. CDR1 is MDHEN and CDR2 is SYDVKM in the germline V gene. The ends lost 2 bases at V and 5 bases at J; junction bases unmatched: 6. CDR3 amino acids: CASSLRGGTGDNEQFF. In DNA form, the CDR3 reads TGTGCCAGCAGTTTACGGGGAGGGACAGGGGACAATGAGCAGTTCTTC. Full variable domain (missing parts from reference TRBV28 and TRBJ2-1): DVKVTQSSRYLVKRTGEKVFLECVQDMDHENMFWYRQDPGLGLRLIYFSYDVKMKEKGDIPEGYSVSREKKERFSLILESASTNQTSMYLCASSLRGGTGDNEQFFGPGTRLTVL.

This clonotype showed up many times. CDR3 sequence: CSASPGLLAGEYQETQYF. CDR3 DNA: TGCAGTGCTAGTCCGGGTCTTCTAGCGGGAGAGTACCAAGAGACCCAGTACTTC. The chain couples TRBV20-1 to TRBJ2-5, with 10 bases aligning to TRBD2. The CDR3 has 18 residues. Germline values: CDR1 DFQATT, CDR2 SNEGSKA (reference sequence). The V gene end was trimmed by 3 bases and the J gene end by 0 bases; junction bases not matched to a gene: 13.

This chain connects TRBV6-5 to TRBJ2-4; 12 bases are shared with TRBD1. This CDR3 contains 16 residues. Germline loops: CDR1 MNHEY, CDR2 SVGAGI. Germline trimming cut 2 bases from V and 8 bases from J; bases unmatched to any gene: 7. This CDR3 is CASSYLTGQGADIQYF. CDR3 sequence (DNA): TGTGCCAGCAGTTACCTAACGGGACAGGGGGCGGACATTCAGTACTTC.

This clonotype was picked up a small number of times. This sequence joins TRBV7-2 and TRBJ2-1; D gene uncertain. This CDR3 is 12 amino acids long. The V end was cut by 3 bases, the J end by 9 bases, with 9 bases between. CDR1 and CDR2 (germline): SGHTA, FQGNSA. CDR3 protein: CASSFGYSEQFF. Written as DNA, the CDR3 is TGTGCCAGCAGCTTCGGGTATTCTGAGCAGTTCTTC.

This clonotype has only a few counts. The chain uses TRBV6-1 and TRBJ2-3, with unresolved D. V shed 5 bases and J shed 3 bases, with 12 bases lying between them. CDR3 length: 14 residues. Germline CDR1 and CDR2: MNHNS and SASEGT. CDR3 DNA sequence: TGTGCCAGCAGTCCTGGACGCGTTACAGATACGCAGTATTTT. Protein product: CASSPGRVTDTQYF.

This clonotype showed up many times. The chain carries TRBV3-1 and TRBJ2-1; no definite D call. V shed 0 bases and J shed 4 bases, with 13 bases lying between them. This CDR3 has 16 residues. CDR1 and CDR2 (germline): LGHDT, YNNKEL (reference sequence). The CDR3 region has the DNA TGTGCCAGCAGCCAAGATTTGGCACGGAGATACAATGAGCAGTTCTTC. Amino acid sequence: CASSQDLARRYNEQFF.

The table lists this clonotype with a few counts. The chain is built from TRBV20-1 and TRBJ2-3; no reliable D call. CDR3 size: 12 residues. Germline V gives CDR1 DFQATT, CDR2 SNEGSKA (reference sequence). Trimming left V 4 bases short and J 6 bases short, with 11 bases between. The CDR3 nucleotides read TGCAGTGCTAAACGGTTTTCGGATACGCAGTATTTT. It encodes CSAKRFSDTQYF.

This clonotype was recorded many times. The chain is built from TRBV12-3 or TRBV12-4 and TRBJ2-2; no clear D gene. V shed 3 bases and J shed 4 bases, with 9 bases lying between them. This CDR3 has 14 amino acids. This CDR3 is CASSFRQITGELFF. DNA for the CDR3: TGTGCCAGCAGTTTTAGGCAGATCACCGGGGAGCTGTTTTTT.

This sequence joins TRBV20-1 and TRBJ2-7; TRBD1 might be the D (5 bases). Trimming pared 2 bases from V and 1 base from J, leaving 12 bases between. Germline V CDR1 and CDR2: DFQATT, SNEGSKA (reference sequence). The length of the CDR3 is 14 residues. The chain's CDR3 is CSARSGLRSYEQYF. In nucleotides, the CDR3 is TGCAGTGCTAGATCAGGGCTGAGATCCTACGAGCAGTACTTC.

This clonotype has a count of ten or more. The chain has TRBV11-2 and TRBJ2-1; D possibly corresponds to TRBD2 (6 bases). V gave up 1 base and J gave up 2 bases, with 9 bases separating them. Germline V lookup: CDR1 SGHAT, CDR2 FQNNGV. The CDR3 has 15 amino acids. CDR3 loop: CASSLVRGTYNEQFF. The CDR3 DNA is TGTGCCAGCAGCTTAGTGCGGGGAACCTACAATGAGCAGTTCTTC.

The chain uses TRBV11-3 and TRBJ2-1; D is perhaps TRBD2 (5 bases). Germline CDR1 and CDR2: SGHNT and YENEEA. Trimming removed 3 bases from V and 5 bases from J, with 14 bases in between. CDR3 length: 15 amino acids. CDR3 DNA sequence: TGTGCCAGCAGCTTCGGGCGGGCTTCTAACAATGAGCAGTTCTTC. Protein sequence: CASSFGRASNNEQFF.